This TCR beta chain was found in a study of T cell responses to AZD1222 COVID-19 vaccine. Findings of the study overall: Females made up more of the donors, who were largely white British, and clonal diversity may have come out too low.

Assay used: immunoSEQ multiplex PCR; TCRdb lists only in-frame clones, some missing. The sample comprises about 140,000 clones, 80% to 95% of which are singletons, and around 7.1% rests with the top ten. To note about this clone: No antigen is known for it.

Per the germline V gene, CDR1 is SEHNR and CDR2 is FQNEAQ (reference sequence). V dropped 2 bases and J dropped 2; count of bases not matched to a gene: 8. The CDR3 has 16 residues. Sample: peripheral blood, taken 28 days after the second AZD1222 dose. The chain carries TRBV7-9 and TRBJ2-7; the match to TRBD1 covers 8 bases. The receptor's source is an adult who received the AZD1222 COVID-19 vaccine. The CDR3 reads CASSLSSGQGTYEQYF. CDR3 sequence (DNA): TGTGCCAGCAGCTTAAGTTCCGGACAGGGAACCTACGAGCAGTACTTC.